This T cell receptor (beta chain) came from a study of blood T cell repertoires in COVID-19. Study at large: Two negative PCRs, clearance, or symptom resolution were required of recovered Cohort 3 donors. Samples taken during acute and convalescent COVID-19 were collected in the United States, Italy and Spain.

In assigning cohorts, the study relied on participant-reported clinical history. Original data processing: Reference gene primers were amplified, and this amplification served to estimate nucleated cell counts. Profiled with immunoSEQ multiplex PCR; TCRdb holds only in-frame clones, not every one. That table is the source of V, J and clone size, and D and trimming were worked out from the DNA. The sample gives about 170,000 clones, 79% of which show up once; around a fifth is in the top ten. Germline CDR1 and CDR2: MDHEN and SYDVKM. Trimming took off 6 bases at V and 4 bases at J, with 12 bases between the two ends. CDR3 length equals 13 residues.

V and J are TRBV28 and TRBJ1-1; D remains ambiguous. The sequence was obtained from a woman in her sixties or seventies in a cohort exposed to, infected with or recovered from COVID-19 (not recorded which). Source material: PBMCs or T cells enriched from blood (not recorded which). The CDR3 reads CASRSPELTEAFF. The CDR3 DNA reads TGTGCCAGCAGATCCCCGGAGCTCACTGAAGCTTTCTTT.